The 8 T cell receptor beta chains in this list originate from one sample, sequenced in a study of cytomegalovirus exposure and HLA in healthy donors. PCR amplification relied on 60 Vbeta primers (plus 13 Jbeta primers). TCRdb keeps only in-frame clones here, not all; method: immunoSEQ multiplex PCR. Here the sample table reports fewer than 85,000 clones. The sample taken for sequencing was PBMCs. Every receptor here comes from a woman aged 40 to 50 in good health and CMV-seropositive.

This chain links TRBV18 with TRBJ1-5; TRBD1 is a possible D gene (5 bases). Germline lookup yields CDR1 KGHSH and CDR2 LQKENI. Trimming stripped 3 bases from V and 2 bases from J, with 11 bases between. The CDR3 sequence is 15 residues long. The CDR3 nucleotides are TGTGCCAGCTCACCCGGGGGATCAGGCAATCAGCCCCAGCATTTT. Translated, it gives CASSPGGSGNQPQHF.

The genes are TRBV7-2 and TRBJ1-1; D unclear. This CDR3 is built from 14 residues. Germline CDR1 and CDR2: SGHTA and FQGNSA. Trimming shortened V by 1 base and J by 0 bases, and 6 bases separated the two germline ends. The CDR3 spells CASSLGGLNTEAFF. For the CDR3, the DNA is TGTGCCAGCAGCTTAGGCGGATTGAACACTGAAGCTTTCTTT.

The chain recombines TRBV7-8 with TRBJ2-1, with D perhaps matching TRBD2 (6 bases). Per the germline V gene, CDR1 is SGHVS and CDR2 is FQNEAQ. V shed 1 base and J shed 7 bases, with 11 bases lying between them. The CDR3 runs to 14 residues. The CDR3 spells CASSLGDAGNEQFF. The CDR3 DNA sequence: TGTGCCAGCAGCTTAGGTGATGCGGGGAATGAGCAGTTCTTC.

J is TRBJ1-1 and V is TRBV11-2; TRBD1 agrees at 7 bases. V lost 1 base, J lost 1 base, and 6 bases stayed unmatched. From germline, CDR1 is SGHAT and CDR2 FQNNGV. This CDR3 is built from 16 residues. The CDR3 sequence: CASSLGTGLSNTEAFF. The CDR3 DNA follows: TGTGCCAGCAGCTTAGGGACAGGACTCTCGAACACTGAAGCTTTCTTT.

The chain combines TRBV9 with TRBJ1-4; no definite D call. Germline CDR1 SGDLS, CDR2 YYNGEE. The CDR3 has 14 amino acids. V was pared by 3 bases and J by 4 bases, with 10 bases between. Written as DNA, the CDR3 is TGTGCCAGCAGCGGTGGCGAGGTTAATGAAAAACTGTTTTTT. As protein: CASSGGEVNEKLFF.

This chain links TRBV28 with TRBJ1-4; 9 positions match TRBD1. J was trimmed by 3 bases and V by 6 bases; bases with no gene match: 5. CDR1 is MDHEN, CDR2 SYDVKM, per germline. The CDR3 is 15 residues long. The chain's CDR3 is CASSPGTGPNEKLFF. The CDR3 DNA reads TGTGCCAGCAGCCCGGGGACAGGGCCTAATGAAAAACTGTTTTTT.

The chain joins TRBV5-6 to TRBJ1-1; D unresolved. Trimming took 2 bases from V and 5 from J, leaving 13 bases between them. The CDR3 runs to 14 residues. CDR1 and CDR2 (germline): SGHDT, YYEEEE. The DNA of the CDR3 is TGTGCCAGCAGCTTCGACGCGGGATTGACTGAAGCTTTCTTT. This sequence encodes CASSFDAGLTEAFF.

The DNA of the CDR3 is TGTGCCAGCAGTCGGACAGGGGGCGCTGGGGGAAACACCATATATTTT. Residues: CASSRTGGAGGNTIYF. This chain uses TRBV5-4 with TRBJ1-3; the match to TRBD1 covers 11 bases. Trimming removed 5 bases from V and 4 bases from J; junction bases left unmatched: 8. CDR1 is SGHNT and CDR2 is YYREEE in the germline V gene (reference sequence). The CDR3 length is 16 residues. Full variable domain (rest looked up from reference TRBV5-4 and TRBJ1-3): ETGVTQSPTHLIKTRGQQVTLRCSSQSGHNTVSWYQQALGQGPQFIFQYYREEENGRGNFPPRFSGLQFPNYSSELNVNALELDDSALYLCASSRTGGAGGNTIYFGEGSWLTVV.